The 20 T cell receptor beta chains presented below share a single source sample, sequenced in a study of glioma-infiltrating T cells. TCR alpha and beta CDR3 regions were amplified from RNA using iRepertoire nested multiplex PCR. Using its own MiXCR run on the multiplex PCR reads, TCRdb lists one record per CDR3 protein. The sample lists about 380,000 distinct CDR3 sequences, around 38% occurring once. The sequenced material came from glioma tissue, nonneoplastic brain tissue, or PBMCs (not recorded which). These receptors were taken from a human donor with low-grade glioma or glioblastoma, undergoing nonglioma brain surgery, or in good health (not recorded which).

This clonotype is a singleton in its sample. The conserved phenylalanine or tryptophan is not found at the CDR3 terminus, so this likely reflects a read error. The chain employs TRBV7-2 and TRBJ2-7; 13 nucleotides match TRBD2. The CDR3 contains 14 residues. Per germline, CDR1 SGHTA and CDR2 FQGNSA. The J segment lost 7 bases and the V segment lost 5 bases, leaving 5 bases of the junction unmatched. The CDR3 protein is CASSLLAGGGEQYS. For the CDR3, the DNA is TGTGCCAGCAGCCTACTAGCGGGAGGGGGAGAGCAGTACTCC.

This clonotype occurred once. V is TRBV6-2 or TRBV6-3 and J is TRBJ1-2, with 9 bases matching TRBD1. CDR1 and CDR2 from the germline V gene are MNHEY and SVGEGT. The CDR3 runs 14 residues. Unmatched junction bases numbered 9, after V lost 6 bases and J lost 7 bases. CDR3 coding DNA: TGTGCCAGCAGCCTCTGGACAGGGGCGGCTGGCTACACCTTC. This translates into CASSLWTGAAGYTF.

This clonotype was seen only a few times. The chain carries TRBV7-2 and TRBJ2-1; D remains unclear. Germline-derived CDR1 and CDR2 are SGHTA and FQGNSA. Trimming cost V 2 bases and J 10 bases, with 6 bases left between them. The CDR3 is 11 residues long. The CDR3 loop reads CASSLSLEQFF. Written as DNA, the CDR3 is TGTGCCAGCAGCTTAAGTCTAGAGCAGTTCTTC.

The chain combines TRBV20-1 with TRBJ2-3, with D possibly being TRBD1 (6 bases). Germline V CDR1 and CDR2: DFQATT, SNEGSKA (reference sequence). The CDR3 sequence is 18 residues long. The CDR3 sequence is CGVRGSPSAPSSTDTQYF. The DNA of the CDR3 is TGCGGTGTGAGGGGGAGCCCTTCCGCCCCTTCTAGCACAGATACGCAGTATTTT.

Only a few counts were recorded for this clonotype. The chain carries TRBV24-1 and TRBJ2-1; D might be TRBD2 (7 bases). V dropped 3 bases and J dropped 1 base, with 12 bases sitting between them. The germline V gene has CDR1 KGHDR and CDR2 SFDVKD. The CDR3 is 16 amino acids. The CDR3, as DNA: TGTGCCACCAGTGATCCCCGGGGGGCGTCCTACAATGAGCAGTTCTTC. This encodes CATSDPRGASYNEQFF.

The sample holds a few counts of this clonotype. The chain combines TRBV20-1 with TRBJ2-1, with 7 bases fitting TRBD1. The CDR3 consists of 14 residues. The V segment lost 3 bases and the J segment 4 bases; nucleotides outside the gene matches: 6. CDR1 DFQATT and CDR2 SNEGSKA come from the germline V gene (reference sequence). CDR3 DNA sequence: TGCAGTGCTAGGACAGGGACGCGGTACAATGAGCAGTTCTTC. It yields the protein CSARTGTRYNEQFF.

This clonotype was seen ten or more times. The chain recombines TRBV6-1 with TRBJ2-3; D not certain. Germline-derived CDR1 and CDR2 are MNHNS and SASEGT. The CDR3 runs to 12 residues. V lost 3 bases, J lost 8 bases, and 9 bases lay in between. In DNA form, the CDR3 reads TGTGCCAGCAGTGATCTCACGGGTACGCAGTATTTT. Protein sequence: CASSDLTGTQYF.

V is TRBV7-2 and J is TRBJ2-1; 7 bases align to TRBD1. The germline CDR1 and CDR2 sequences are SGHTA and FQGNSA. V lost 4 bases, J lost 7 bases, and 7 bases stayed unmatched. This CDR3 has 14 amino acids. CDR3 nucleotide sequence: TGTGCCAGCAGCTCCCGGACAGGACAAAATGAGCAGTTCTTC. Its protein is CASSSRTGQNEQFF.

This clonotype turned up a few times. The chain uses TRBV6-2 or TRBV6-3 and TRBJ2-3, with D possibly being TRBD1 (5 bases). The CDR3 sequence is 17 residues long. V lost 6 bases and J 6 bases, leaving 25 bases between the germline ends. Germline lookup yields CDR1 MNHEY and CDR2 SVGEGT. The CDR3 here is CASRLTRGQGSPDTQYF. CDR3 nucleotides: TGTGCCAGCAGACTAACCCGTGGCCAGGGTTCTCCGGATACGCAGTATTTT.

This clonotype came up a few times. This chain's CDR3 is CASSHDGQSDEQYF. As DNA, the CDR3 is TGTGCCAGCAGTCACGATGGCCAATCCGACGAGCAGTACTTC. The rearrangement uses TRBV2 and TRBJ2-7, with D unclear. V was shortened by 5 bases and J by 5 bases, with 16 bases between the two germline ends. CDR1 SNHLY and CDR2 FYNNEI come from the germline V gene. The CDR3 is made up of 14 amino acids. Full variable domain (remainder filled in from reference TRBV2 and TRBJ2-7): EPEVTQTPSHQVTQMGQEVILRCVPISNHLYFYWYRQILGQKVEFLVSFYNNEISEKSEIFDDQFSVERPDGSNFTLKIRSTKLEDSAMYFCASSHDGQSDEQYFGPGTRLTVT.

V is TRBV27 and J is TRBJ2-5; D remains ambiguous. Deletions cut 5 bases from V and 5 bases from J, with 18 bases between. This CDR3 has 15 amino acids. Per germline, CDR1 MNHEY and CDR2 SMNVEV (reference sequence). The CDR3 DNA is TGTGCCAGCAGTCCGTTCTGTGGGCACCGGGAGACCCAGTACTTC. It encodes CASSPFCGHRETQYF.

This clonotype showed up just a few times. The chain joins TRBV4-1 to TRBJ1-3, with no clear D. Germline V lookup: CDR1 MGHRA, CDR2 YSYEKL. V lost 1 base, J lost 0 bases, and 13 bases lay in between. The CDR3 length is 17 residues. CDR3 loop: CASSQAVGGSSGNTIYF. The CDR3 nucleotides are TGCGCCAGCAGCCAAGCCGTAGGCGGAAGCTCTGGAAACACCATATATTTT.

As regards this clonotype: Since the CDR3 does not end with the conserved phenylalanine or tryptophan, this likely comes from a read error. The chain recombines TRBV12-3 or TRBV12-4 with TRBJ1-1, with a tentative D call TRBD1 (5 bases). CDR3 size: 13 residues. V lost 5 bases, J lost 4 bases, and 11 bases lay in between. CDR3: CASSRRGSTEAFL. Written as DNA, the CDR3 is TGTGCCAGCAGTCGAAGGGGTTCCACTGAAGCTTTCCTT.

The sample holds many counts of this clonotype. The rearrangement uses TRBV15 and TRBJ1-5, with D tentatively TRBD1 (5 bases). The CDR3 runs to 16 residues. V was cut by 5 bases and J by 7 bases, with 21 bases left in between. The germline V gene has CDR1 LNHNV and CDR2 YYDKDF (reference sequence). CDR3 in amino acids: CATSGSSSRGDQPQHF. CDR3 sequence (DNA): TGTGCCACCAGCGGCTCATCCAGCCGGGGGGACCAGCCCCAGCATTTT.

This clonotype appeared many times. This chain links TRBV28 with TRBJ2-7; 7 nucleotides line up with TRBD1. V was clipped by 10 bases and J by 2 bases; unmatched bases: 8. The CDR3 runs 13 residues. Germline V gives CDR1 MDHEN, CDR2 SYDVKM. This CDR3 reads CANRDSVTYEQYF. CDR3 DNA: TGTGCCAACCGGGACAGTGTTACCTACGAGCAGTACTTC.

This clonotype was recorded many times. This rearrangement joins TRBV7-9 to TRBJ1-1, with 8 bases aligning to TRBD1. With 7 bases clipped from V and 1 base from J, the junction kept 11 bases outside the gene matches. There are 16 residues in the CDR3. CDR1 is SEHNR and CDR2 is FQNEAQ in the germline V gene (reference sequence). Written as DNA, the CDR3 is TGTGCCAGCACCTTGGGACAGGAAGATCAGAACACTGAAGCTTTCTTT. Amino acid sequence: CASTLGQEDQNTEAFF. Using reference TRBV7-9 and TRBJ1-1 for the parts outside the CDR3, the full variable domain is DTGVSQNPRHKITKRGQNVTFRCDPISEHNRLYWYRQTLGQGPEFLTYFQNEAQLEKSRLLSDRFSAERPKGSFSTLEIQRTEQGDSAMYLCASTLGQEDQNTEAFFGQGTRLTVV.

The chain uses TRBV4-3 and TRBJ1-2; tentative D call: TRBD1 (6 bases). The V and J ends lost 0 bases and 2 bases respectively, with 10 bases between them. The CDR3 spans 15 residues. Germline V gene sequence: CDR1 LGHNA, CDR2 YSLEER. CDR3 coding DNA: TGCGCCAGCAGCCAAGACGTGGGGGCGAACTATGGCTACACCTTC. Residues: CASSQDVGANYGYTF.

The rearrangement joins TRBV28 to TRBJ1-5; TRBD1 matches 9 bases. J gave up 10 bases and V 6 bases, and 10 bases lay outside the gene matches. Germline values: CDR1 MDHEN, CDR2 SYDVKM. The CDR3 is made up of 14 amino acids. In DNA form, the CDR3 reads TGTGCCAGCAGCCCCCCGGTGGGACAGGGACCCCAGCATTTT. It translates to CASSPPVGQGPQHF.

In nucleotides, the CDR3 is TGCAGTGCTAGACCATTTTTAACAGGGAGAGGGGATGGCTACACCTTC. It codes for CSARPFLTGRGDGYTF. The chain uses TRBV20-1 and TRBJ1-2, with D possibly matching TRBD1 (6 bases). The V gene lost 2 bases and the J gene lost 6 bases, with 22 bases spanning the gap. From germline, CDR1 is DFQATT and CDR2 SNEGSKA (reference sequence). The CDR3 is made up of 16 amino acids.

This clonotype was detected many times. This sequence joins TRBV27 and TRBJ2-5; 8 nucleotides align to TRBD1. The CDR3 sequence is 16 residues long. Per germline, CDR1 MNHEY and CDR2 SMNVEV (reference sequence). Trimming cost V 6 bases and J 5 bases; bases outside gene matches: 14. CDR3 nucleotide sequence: TGTGCCAGCAGAGGACTCTTCAGGGGGCGCGCGGAGACCCAGTACTTC. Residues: CASRGLFRGRAETQYF.